Each of the 5 T cell receptor beta chains below was sequenced from the same sample in a study of blood T cell repertoires in COVID-19. The method was immunoSEQ multiplex PCR; TCRdb's version includes in-frame clones alone and lacks a portion of them. The sample holds about 40,000 clones, just under 85% seen once. Sequenced input: peripheral blood. These receptors were taken from a woman aged 55-70 years with acute or convalescent COVID-19.

CDR3 sequence: CASSLSSQRAQETQYF. CDR3 in DNA: TGTGCCAGCAGCTTGAGTTCGCAGAGGGCCCAAGAGACCCAGTACTTC. The rearrangement links TRBV5-5 to TRBJ2-5, with D perhaps TRBD2 (5 bases). The CDR3 has 16 residues. Germline V gene sequence: CDR1 SGHKS, CDR2 YYEKEE (reference sequence). V was shortened by 1 base and J by 1 base, with 14 bases between the two germline ends.

The chain is built from TRBV13 and TRBJ2-3; D is ambiguous. V lost 0 bases and J lost 4, with 14 bases in between. Germline V gene lookup returns CDR1 PRHDT and CDR2 FYEKMQ (reference sequence). This CDR3 is built from 16 residues. The CDR3 is CASSLGSEIFSDTQYF. As DNA, the CDR3 is TGTGCCAGCAGCTTAGGATCGGAGATTTTCTCAGATACGCAGTATTTT.

V is TRBV3-1 (or the pseudogene TRBV3-2) and J is TRBJ1-4, with 12 bases aligning to TRBD1. The CDR3 contains 19 residues. Trimming took 1 base from V and 11 from J; bases not matched to a gene: 17. Germline V CDR1 and CDR2: LGHDT, YNNKEL (reference sequence). CDR3 nucleotide sequence: TGTGCCAGCAGCCAAGTGTTGGGACAGGGGGCGAACATCTACCGTAAACTGTTTTTT. It encodes CASSQVLGQGANIYRKLFF.

This sequence joins TRBV7-2 and TRBJ2-7, with D possibly being TRBD1 (7 bases). Trimming took off 5 bases at V and 4 bases at J, with 21 bases between the two ends. Germline values: CDR1 SGHTA, CDR2 FQGNSA. This CDR3 region has 16 residues. CDR3 sequence reads: CASSPDQGGLGYEQYF. The CDR3, as DNA: TGTGCCAGCAGCCCGGACCAGGGGGGCCTCGGATACGAGCAGTACTTC.

The chain joins TRBV4-1 to TRBJ2-1, with D possibly TRBD2 on 6 matching bases. The CDR3 runs 15 residues. CDR1 is MGHRA and CDR2 is YSYEKL in the germline V gene. V shed 1 base and J shed 7 bases, with 14 bases lying between them. This CDR3 reads CASSQANGRLNEQFF. The DNA of the CDR3 is TGCGCCAGCAGCCAAGCAAACGGGAGATTGAATGAGCAGTTCTTC.